This TCR beta chain stems from a study of T cells in pancreatic ductal adenocarcinoma. In germline, CDR1 is SGHTA, CDR2 FQGTGA. The CDR3 consists of 14 residues. Trimming at V came to 6 bases and at J to 5 bases, leaving 5 bases not matched to a gene. Measured with immunoSEQ multiplex PCR; TCRdb has only the in-frame clones, and not every one. The sample has 97,000 or so clones; 90% to 95% are singletons. Surgery without prior neoadjuvant therapy was the treatment of the selected pancreatic ductal adenocarcinoma patients. The source is a human donor with pancreatic ductal adenocarcinoma. The chain has TRBV7-3 and TRBJ2-7; 12 nucleotides align to TRBD2. Specimen: PBMCs. As DNA, the CDR3 is TGTGCCAGCAGTCGACTAGCGGGAGACCACGAGCAGTACTTC. Translating gives CASSRLAGDHEQYF.